Listed here is a single T cell receptor beta chain. With 6 bases removed from V and 0 bases from J, the gap between germline ends came to 9 bases. This CDR3 region has 13 residues. Germline V lookup: CDR1 MDHEN, CDR2 SYDVKM. These data come from a study of blood T cell repertoires in COVID-19. Across the study: The study drew acute and convalescent COVID-19 samples from the United States, Italy and Spain. PBMCs, B-cell-depleted T cells, or T cells provided the cDNA or gDNA that made up the material.

In the original analysis: Reference gene primer amplification yielded estimated nucleated cell counts. Using immunoSEQ multiplex PCR, the repertoire was profiled, and TCRdb retains in-frame clones only, with some absent. V and J calls and clone size follow that table, whereas D and trimming were derived from the DNA. The table has roughly 49,000 clones, over 75% seen once. This clonotype originated in a man in his forties or fifties with active COVID-19. The sample taken for sequencing was peripheral blood. The chain uses TRBV28 and TRBJ2-7, with D maybe TRBD1 (6 bases). The CDR3 reads CASRNRASYEQYF. The CDR3 nucleotides read TGTGCCAGCAGAAACAGGGCCTCCTACGAGCAGTACTTC.